This T cell receptor (beta chain) came from a study of response to subunit inactivated influenza vaccine. The ends lost 2 bases at V and 5 bases at J; junction bases unmatched: 17. The CDR3 loop spans 21 amino acids. Germline CDR1 and CDR2: MNHEY and SVGEGT. In TCRdb, the RT-PCR reads were re-called with MiXCR into one record per CDR3 protein. The sample consists of around 790,000 distinct CDR3 sequences, 21% of them appearing once. There are many counts of this clonotype. Its antigen is undetermined. General study findings and limits: Each seasonal influenza vaccination recruits few new T cells, the authors suggested.

The origin of this receptor is a man over 45 who received an inactivated influenza vaccine. Sequencing was performed on PBMCs from blood, taken 5 days after vaccination. The chain combines TRBV6-2 or TRBV6-3 with TRBJ2-1; TRBD2 aligns across 14 bases. The CDR3 sequence is CASSYPTRGTSGSISNNEQFF. The CDR3 nucleotides read TGTGCCAGCAGTTACCCCACGAGGGGGACTAGCGGGAGTATTAGCAACAATGAGCAGTTCTTC.